These T cell receptor beta chains were read from a single sample in a study of graft-versus-host responses after intestinal transplantation. Libraries were prepared by immunoSEQ multiplex PCR; TCRdb keeps only in-frame clonotypes and omits some of them. The sample contains 65,000 to 100,000 clones, 85% to 95% of which appear only once. These receptors have no identified antigens. Sequenced material: unstimulated CD8+ T cells sorted from spleen or lymph node cells, taken before transplant. The receptors were gathered from a human donor who was the organ donor for an intestinal transplant. CDR3s include the opening cysteine and the closing phenylalanine or tryptophan. Fields, in order: D gene, clone size, J gene, V gene, CDR3 protein, CDR3 DNA. D genes are given only for firm matches. Clone size is shown for a subset of rows, as once, few, many or a class of expanded clone.

D gene: NA
clone size: NA
J gene: TRBJ1-5
V gene: TRBV19
CDR3 protein: CASSITGEGNQPQHF
CDR3 DNA: TGTGCCAGTAGTATAACGGGGGAGGGCAATCAGCCCCAGCATTTT

D gene: NA
clone size: once
J gene: TRBJ2-7
V gene: TRBV27
CDR3 protein: CASSPRGSYEQYF
CDR3 DNA: TGTGCCAGCAGCCCCCGGGGCTCCTACGAGCAGTACTTC

D gene: TRBD1
clone size: NA
J gene: TRBJ1-2
V gene: TRBV19
CDR3 protein: CASSMPLLDRPTNYGYTF
CDR3 DNA: TGTGCCAGTAGTATGCCACTACTGGACAGGCCGACTAACTATGGCTACACCTTC

D gene: TRBD2
clone size: NA
J gene: TRBJ2-7
V gene: TRBV4-2
CDR3 protein: CASSQYSGGSPYEQYF
CDR3 DNA: TGTGCCAGCAGCCAGTACAGCGGGGGCTCCCCCTACGAGCAGTACTTC

D gene: NA
clone size: NA
J gene: TRBJ1-1
V gene: TRBV2
CDR3 protein: CASSDAGFTTEAFF
CDR3 DNA: TGTGCCAGCAGTGATGCGGGATTTACCACTGAAGCTTTCTTT

D gene: NA
clone size: NA
J gene: TRBJ2-7
V gene: TRBV5-4
CDR3 protein: CASSPGIPYEQYF
CDR3 DNA: TGTGCCAGCAGCCCGGGAATCCCCTACGAGCAGTACTTC

D gene: TRBD2
clone size: NA
J gene: TRBJ2-1
V gene: TRBV7-9
CDR3 protein: CASSLSGGVSSEQFF
CDR3 DNA: TGTGCCAGCAGCTTAAGCGGGGGGGTTAGTAGTGAGCAGTTCTTC

D gene: TRBD2
clone size: once
J gene: TRBJ2-4
V gene: TRBV7-2
CDR3 protein: CASSPLGRGVFKAKNIQYF
CDR3 DNA: TGTGCCAGCAGCCCCTTAGGGCGGGGGGTCTTCAAAGCCAAAAACATTCAGTACTTC

D gene: TRBD1
clone size: NA
J gene: TRBJ2-7
V gene: TRBV5-6
CDR3 protein: CASIRTGTYEQYF
CDR3 DNA: TGTGCCAGCATCCGGACAGGGACCTACGAGCAGTACTTC

D gene: NA
clone size: NA
J gene: TRBJ1-4
V gene: TRBV6-5
CDR3 protein: CASSYIGQGDEKLFF
CDR3 DNA: TGTGCCAGCAGTTACATAGGGCAGGGTGATGAAAAACTGTTTTTT

D gene: NA
clone size: NA
J gene: TRBJ2-7
V gene: TRBV9
CDR3 protein: CASSVQRNYPYERYF
CDR3 DNA: TGTGCCAGCAGCGTACAGAGAAATTATCCCTACGAGCGGTACTTC

D gene: TRBD1
clone size: NA
J gene: TRBJ1-5
V gene: TRBV15
CDR3 protein: CATSRDQGALNQPQHF
CDR3 DNA: TGTGCCACCAGCAGAGATCAGGGGGCACTGAATCAGCCCCAGCATTTT

D gene: TRBD1
clone size: NA
J gene: TRBJ2-3
V gene: TRBV9
CDR3 protein: CASSNPGQGTPGDTQYF
CDR3 DNA: TGTGCCAGCAGCAACCCGGGACAGGGAACCCCGGGAGATACGCAGTATTTT

D gene: NA
clone size: NA
J gene: TRBJ1-4
V gene: TRBV5-4
CDR3 protein: CASSLQGRLNEKLFF
CDR3 DNA: TGTGCCAGCAGCCTTCAAGGCAGGCTTAATGAAAAACTGTTTTTT

D gene: NA
clone size: few
J gene: TRBJ1-1
V gene: TRBV9
CDR3 protein: CASTGGVGNTEAFF
CDR3 DNA: TGTGCCAGCACGGGGGGGGTTGGGAACACTGAAGCTTTCTTT

D gene: TRBD1
clone size: NA
J gene: TRBJ1-6
V gene: TRBV27
CDR3 protein: CASSLYRGYSPLHF
CDR3 DNA: TGTGCCAGCAGTTTATACAGGGGGTACTCACCCCTCCACTTT

D gene: TRBD1
clone size: NA
J gene: TRBJ2-1
V gene: TRBV4-1
CDR3 protein: CASSQRDRGAEQFF
CDR3 DNA: TGCGCCAGCAGCCAAAGGGACAGGGGTGCTGAGCAGTTCTTC

D gene: NA
clone size: NA
J gene: TRBJ1-1
V gene: TRBV19
CDR3 protein: CASSIGGGNTEAFF
CDR3 DNA: TGTGCCAGTAGTATAGGAGGGGGGAACACTGAAGCTTTCTTT

D gene: NA
clone size: NA
J gene: TRBJ2-1
V gene: TRBV5-1
CDR3 protein: CASSPRLLGSYNEQFF
CDR3 DNA: TGCGCCAGCAGCCCCCGACTCCTGGGCTCCTACAATGAGCAGTTCTTC

D gene: NA
clone size: NA
J gene: TRBJ1-4
V gene: TRBV4-3
CDR3 protein: CASSPDSGDEKLFF
CDR3 DNA: TGCGCCAGCAGCCCGGACAGCGGGGATGAAAAACTGTTTTTT

D gene: NA
clone size: NA
J gene: TRBJ1-2
V gene: TRBV19
CDR3 protein: CASSLLMEVPLGHYGYTF
CDR3 DNA: TGTGCCTCTTCTCTCCTTATGGAGGTTCCTCTGGGTCACTATGGCTACACCTTC

D gene: NA
clone size: NA
J gene: TRBJ1-1
V gene: TRBV7-2
CDR3 protein: CASSPDSVEAFF
CDR3 DNA: TGTGCCAGCAGCCCAGACAGCGTTGAAGCTTTCTTT

D gene: TRBD1
clone size: NA
J gene: TRBJ1-2
V gene: TRBV6-5
CDR3 protein: CASSYGQGLDGYTF
CDR3 DNA: TGTGCCAGCAGTTACGGACAGGGTCTCGATGGCTACACCTTC